This note documents a single TCR beta chain sequence. The method was immunoSEQ multiplex PCR; TCRdb's version includes in-frame clones alone and lacks a portion of them. The sample comprises fewer than 500,000 clones, roughly 87% of which are singletons, and about 0.65% rests with the top ten. These data are taken from a study of blood T cell repertoires in COVID-19. Looking at the study overall: Sites across the United States, Italy and Spain contributed samples from acute and convalescent COVID-19.

CDR1 and CDR2 from the germline V gene are SQVTM and ANQGSEA. The V segment lost 7 bases and the J segment 6 bases; nucleotides outside the gene matches: 5. This CDR3 has 11 residues. Sequencing was carried out using PBMCs or T cells enriched from blood (not recorded which). This chain links TRBV29-1 with TRBJ1-1, with 7 bases aligning to TRBD1. This TCR was recovered from a young woman who had recovered from COVID-19. The CDR3 here is CSATGAAEAFF. The CDR3 coding sequence is TGCAGCGCCACAGGGGCTGCTGAAGCTTTCTTT.